This T cell receptor beta chain stems from a study of OX40 agonist ivuxolimab in advanced cancers. Background on the whole study: The costimulatory receptor OX40 (CD134) was targeted by ivuxolimab, a fully human IgG2 agonistic monoclonal antibody. Intravenous ivuxolimab was administered to patients every 2 weeks at six dose levels: 0.01, 0.1, 0.3, 1.5, 3 and 10 mg/kg. Among the 50 to 55 dose-escalation patients, around 20 had hepatocellular carcinoma, 15 or so melanoma, 9 renal cell carcinoma and 9 head and neck cancer. A male proportion of 82.7% and a mean age of around 60 years, ranging from about 20 to 80, were recorded for the dose-escalation cohort. Patients were allowed to have had prior anti-PD-1, anti-PD-L1 or anti-CTLA-4 therapy, and approximately 43% of the dose-escalation patients had previously received checkpoint inhibitors. Partial responses were achieved by three dose-escalation patients, of whom one had hepatocellular carcinoma and two had cutaneous melanoma. Peripheral TCRbeta sequencing was intended to test whether TCR sequence diversity was altered and clonal T-cell expansion was caused by ivuxolimab. The paper describes the monotherapy dose-escalation part (N of about 47 patients) of the phase I trial of ivuxolimab. What the authors observed across the whole study: At doses from 0.1 to 3.0 mg/kg, clonal expansion was seen in both CD4+ and CD8+ blood T cells between baseline and week 6. In the 0.1-3.0 mg/kg groups, partial responders were among the patients with the lowest normalized peripheral clonal expansion, particularly in CD8+ T cells. The antigen specificity of the peripheral T cells that underwent clonal expansion was not determined. On average, CD8+ T cells showed more expanded clones than CD4+ T cells after ivuxolimab. Low levels of normalized T-cell clonal expansion were also seen in some nonresponding patients.

Concerning this clone itself: What antigen it recognizes has not been identified. Qualities for individual bases were not recorded, and no much larger clone is one base off.

For sequencing of the TCRbeta CDR3 region, genomic DNA was extracted from the sorted cells. The immunoSEQ Assay was used to sequence the TCRbeta CDR3 regions. What TCRdb holds here is the immuneACCESS table cut down to in-frame rearrangements. Part of the clones is not present; checked against another copy, under half of the missing clones reflect an unresolved V gene, and the others are unexplained. The sample yields approximately 86,000 clones; approximately 91% were counted once. Clones ranked in the top ten supply less than 0.35% of the sample. Patients with autoimmune disease history or receiving systemic immunosuppression were excluded from the trial. Peripheral blood for TCR sequencing was collected from all dose cohorts at baseline, on cycle 4 day 1, and on cycle 7 day 1. Samples came from an open-label, multicenter, first-in-human phase I dose-escalation trial of ivuxolimab. Adults with locally advanced or metastatic head and neck squamous cell, hepatocellular, melanoma or renal cell carcinoma were enrolled in the trial. CD4+ and CD8+ T cells were sorted separately from peripheral blood before TCR sequencing.

This TCR derives from an adult with an advanced solid tumor such as melanoma, head and neck, liver or kidney cancer. The sample in question was CD4+ or CD8+ T cells sorted from blood, obtained in a trial of the OX40 agonist ivuxolimab.

The CDR3 reads CASSLLGTQENSPLHF. The DNA sequence is as follows: TGTGCCAGCAGTTTACTGGGCACCCAGGAGAATTCACCCCTCCACTTT. The V and J genes are TRBV6-5 and TRBJ1-6; the D gene is not confidently resolved. CDR1 and CDR2 were assigned from the germline V gene as MNHEY and SVGAGI. The CDR3 covers 16 residues, taking in both the cysteine and the phenylalanine. Only CDR3 DNA is held: 48 bases, read in frame from base 1. V lost 4 bases and J lost 7 bases; the stretch between them is 17 bases long.